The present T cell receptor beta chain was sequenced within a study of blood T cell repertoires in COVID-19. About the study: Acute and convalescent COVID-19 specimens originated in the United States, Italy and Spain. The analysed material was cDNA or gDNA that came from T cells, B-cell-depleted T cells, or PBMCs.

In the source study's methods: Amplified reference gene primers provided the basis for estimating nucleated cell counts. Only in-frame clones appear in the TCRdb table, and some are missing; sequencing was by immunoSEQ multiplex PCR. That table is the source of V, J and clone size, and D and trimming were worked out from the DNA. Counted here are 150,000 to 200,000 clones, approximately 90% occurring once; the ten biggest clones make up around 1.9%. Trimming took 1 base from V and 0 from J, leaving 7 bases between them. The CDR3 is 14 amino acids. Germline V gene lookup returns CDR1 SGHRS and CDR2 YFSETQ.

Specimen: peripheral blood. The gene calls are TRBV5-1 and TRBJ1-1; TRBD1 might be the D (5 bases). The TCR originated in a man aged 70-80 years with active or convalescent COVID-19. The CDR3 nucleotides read TGCGCCAGCAGCTTGTCAGGGATGAACACTGAAGCTTTCTTT. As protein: CASSLSGMNTEAFF.